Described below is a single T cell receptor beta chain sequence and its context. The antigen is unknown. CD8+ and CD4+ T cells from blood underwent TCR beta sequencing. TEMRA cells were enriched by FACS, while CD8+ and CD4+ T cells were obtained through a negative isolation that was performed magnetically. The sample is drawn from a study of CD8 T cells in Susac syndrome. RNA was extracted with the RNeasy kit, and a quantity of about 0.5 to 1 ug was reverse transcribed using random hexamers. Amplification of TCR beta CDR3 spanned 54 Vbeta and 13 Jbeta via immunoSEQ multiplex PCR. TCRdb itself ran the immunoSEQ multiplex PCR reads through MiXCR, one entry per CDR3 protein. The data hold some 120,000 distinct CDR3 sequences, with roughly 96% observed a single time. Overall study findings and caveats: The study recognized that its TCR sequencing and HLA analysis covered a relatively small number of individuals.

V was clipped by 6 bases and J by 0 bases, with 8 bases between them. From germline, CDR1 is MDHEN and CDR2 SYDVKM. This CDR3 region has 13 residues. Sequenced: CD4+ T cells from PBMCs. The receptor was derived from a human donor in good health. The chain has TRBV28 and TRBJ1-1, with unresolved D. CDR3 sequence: CASRRTVNTEAFF. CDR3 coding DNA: TGTGCCAGCAGACGTACAGTGAACACTGAAGCTTTCTTT.